This T cell receptor (beta chain) is from a study of blood T cell repertoires in COVID-19. Measured with immunoSEQ multiplex PCR; TCRdb has only the in-frame clones, and not every one. The sample has under 250,000 clones; 85% to 90% are singletons. The V gene's germline CDR1 is SGHAT and CDR2 FQNNGV. V lost 2 bases, J lost 9 bases, and 14 bases lay in between. This CDR3 has 15 amino acids. The sequenced sample was peripheral blood. This sequence was found in a man aged 30-40 years with COVID-19, enrolled during active disease. The genes are TRBV11-2 and TRBJ1-6; tentative D call: TRBD1 (6 bases). The CDR3 here is CASSLYYGQFSPLHF. Here the CDR3 DNA reads TGTGCCAGCAGCTTATATTATGGACAGTTTTCACCCCTCCACTTT.